This T cell receptor beta chain was observed in a study of cytomegalovirus exposure and HLA in healthy donors. 60 Vbeta and 13 Jbeta primers were used in PCR. Here immunoSEQ multiplex PCR was the method, and the copy in TCRdb shows in-frame clones only, minus some. The sample records about 150,000 clones, nearly 85% being singletons. Germline loops: CDR1 MNHEY, CDR2 SVGAGI. This CDR3 contains 15 residues. J lost 0 bases, V lost 8 bases, and 10 bases had no gene match. The sequenced sample consisted of PBMCs. The genes are TRBV6-5 and TRBJ2-7; 7 positions agree with TRBD1. This TCR was recovered from a male donor in good health and CMV-seronegative. This CDR3 is CASSVTRDSSYEQYF. For the CDR3, the DNA is TGTGCCAGCTCAGTTACTCGGGACAGCTCCTACGAGCAGTACTTC.